The rows below give T cell receptor beta chains drawn from one sample of a study of memory CD4+ T cells and cytomegalovirus serostatus. Generated by immunoSEQ multiplex PCR, the TCRdb table keeps only in-frame clones and is missing some. The table has roughly 86,000 clones, 80% seen once. Sequencing was performed on memory CD4+ T cells from blood. Receptor source: an adult in good health and CMV-seropositive. The CDR3 runs from the conserved cysteine through the conserved F or W. A D gene is named only where the DNA matches it firmly. Part of the rows lack a size; the others show once, few, many or a class for expanded clones.

TRBJ1-2 TRBV28 NA 16 NA TGTGCCAGCAGTTATGGGGGTTCGGGGGCGCCGGGAGGCTACACCTTC CASSYGGSGAPGGYTF
TRBJ2-4 TRBV7-2 NA 16 TRBD2 TGTGCCAGCAGCTTAATGGCTAGCGGGAGGGGTGACATTCAGTACTTC CASSLMASGRGDIQYF
TRBJ2-1 TRBV5-4 NA 15 NA TGTGCCAGCAGCTTTTCCACTGTATCCTACAATGAGCAGTTCTTC CASSFSTVSYNEQFF
TRBJ1-2 TRBV28 NA 15 TRBD1 TGTGCCAGCAGGCTCTACGTACAGGGGATATATGGCTACACCTTC CASRLYVQGIYGYTF
TRBJ2-3 TRBV6-5 NA 13 NA TGTGCCAGCAGTTACTCGGGGGCAGATACGCAGTATTTT CASSYSGADTQYF
TRBJ2-5 TRBV9 NA 12 NA TGTGCCAGCAGCTCGGGTCAAGAGACCCAGTACTTC CASSSGQETQYF
TRBJ2-1 TRBV10-2 NA 14 NA TGCGCCAGCTCTCCTACGGGGGCGCAGGGTGAGCAGTTCTTC CASSPTGAQGEQFF
TRBJ2-5 TRBV7-8 once 14 NA TGTGCCAGCAGCTTACTGGGGGGGGCAAAGACCCAGTACTTC CASSLLGGAKTQYF
TRBJ2-1 TRBV19 NA 14 NA TGTGCCAGTAGTATAGCCGGGACCCCCAAGGAGCAGTTCTTC CASSIAGTPKEQFF
TRBJ1-4 TRBV2 NA 15 NA TGTGCCAGCAGCCTACAGGCCCCAACTAATGAAAAACTGTTTTTT CASSLQAPTNEKLFF
TRBJ1-1 TRBV19 NA 16 TRBD1 TGTGCCAGTAGGATACAGGGGGCGAGTTGGGTTAGTGAAGCTTTCTTT CASRIQGASWVSEAFF
TRBJ2-5 TRBV18 NA 14 NA TGTGCCAGCTCACTAAACAGGGCCGTCGAGACCCAGTACTTC CASSLNRAVETQYF
TRBJ2-7 TRBV5-6 NA 13 TRBD1 TGTGCCAGCAGCTGGACAGGGGATTACGAGCAGTACTTC CASSWTGDYEQYF
TRBJ2-6 TRBV5-1 NA 17 TRBD1 TGCGCCAGCAGCGACAGGGTTCGCATCTCTGGGGCCAACGTCCTGACTTTC CASSDRVRISGANVLTF
TRBJ2-5 TRBV7-3 NA 14 TRBD1 TGTGCCAGCAGCTCCGGACAGGGGGCAAAGACCCAGTACTTC CASSSGQGAKTQYF
TRBJ2-1 TRBV6-1 once 13 NA TGTGCCAGCAGGAACGGGGGTTACAATGAGCAGTTCTTC CASRNGGYNEQFF
TRBJ2-7 TRBV7-2 NA 15 TRBD2 TGTGCCAGCAGCCCAACTAGCGGGAGGGTATACGAGCAGTACTTC CASSPTSGRVYEQYF
TRBJ2-5 TRBV10-3 NA 15 NA TGTGCCATCAGTGAACCGGACAGGCCGGGAGGGACCCAGTACTTC CAISEPDRPGGTQYF
TRBJ2-2 TRBV18 NA 15 TRBD2 TGTGCCAGCTCTTATGGGACTAGCGGCACCGGGGAGCTGTTTTTT CASSYGTSGTGELFF
TRBJ1-4 TRBV7-2 few 14 TRBD1 TGTGCCAGCAGCTACCAGGGGGCCGAGGAAAAACTGTTTTTT CASSYQGAEEKLFF
TRBJ2-2 TRBV28 NA 14 NA TGTGCCAGCAGTTTAGGGGCGGGGACCGGGGAGCTGTTTTTT CASSLGAGTGELFF
TRBJ1-1 TRBV28 NA 16 NA TGTGCCAGCAGTGACGCAGGGGCACGACCTAACACTGAAGCTTTCTTT CASSDAGARPNTEAFF
TRBJ2-5 TRBV7-9 NA 14 TRBD1 TGTGCCAGCAGCTCGTGGACAGGGATAGAGACCCAGTACTTC CASSSWTGIETQYF
TRBJ2-7 TRBV7-8 few 15 NA TGTGCCAGCAGCTTAGGGGCGGTGAGGGTCAGCGAGCAGTACTTC CASSLGAVRVSEQYF
TRBJ2-6 TRBV19 NA 15 NA TGTGCCAGTAGTACCCACAGCTCTGGGGCCAACGTCCTGACTTTC CASSTHSSGANVLTF
TRBJ2-3 TRBV18 NA 15 TRBD2 TGTGCCAGCTCACGTTTAGCGGGAGAGACAGATACGCAGTATTTT CASSRLAGETDTQYF
TRBJ1-4 TRBV28 NA 14 NA TGTGCCAGCAGTTTATTGACCCCAAATGAAAAACTGTTTTTT CASSLLTPNEKLFF
TRBJ1-2 TRBV28 NA 15 TRBD1 TGTGCCAGCAGCCCACCTGACAGGGCTCGGTATGGCTACACCTTC CASSPPDRARYGYTF
TRBJ2-5 TRBV7-2 NA 13 NA TGTGCCAGCAGAATATTAGACCAAGAGACCCAGTACTTC CASRILDQETQYF
TRBJ2-7 TRBV28 few 15 TRBD2 TGTGCCAGCAGCCCCTCTAGCGGGAGGAGTTTCGAGCAGTACTTC CASSPSSGRSFEQYF
TRBJ2-1 TRBV29-1 NA 14 TRBD2 TGCAGCGTTGGAACCGGGACTATATACAATGAGCAGTTCTTC CSVGTGTIYNEQFF
TRBJ1-2 TRBV7-2 NA 13 TRBD1 TGTGCCAGCAGACTACAGGGGATTGATGGCTACACCTTC CASRLQGIDGYTF
TRBJ1-1 TRBV21-1 NA 13 NA TGTGCCAGCAGAAAGGACAGGATGCCTGAAGCTTTCTTT CASRKDRMPEAFF
TRBJ2-7 TRBV2 NA 9 NA TGTGCCAGCAAGTTTAAGCAGTACTTC CASKFKQYF
TRBJ1-4 TRBV21-1 NA 21 NA TGTGCCAGCAGCCCGAGTAGGGGAGGCTTTGTCCTTTTTTATACTAATGAAAAACTGTTTTTT CASSPSRGGFVLFYTNEKLFF
TRBJ1-1 TRBV4-2 NA 14 NA TGTGCCAGCAGCCAACCACAGGGGAACACTGAAGCTTTCTTT CASSQPQGNTEAFF
TRBJ2-3 TRBV5-4 NA 13 NA TGTGCCAGCAGCATAGCTGGGACAGATACGCAGTATTTT CASSIAGTDTQYF
TRBJ2-1 TRBV7-3 NA 15 TRBD2 TGTGCCAGCAGCTCAATAGCGGGAATGATGAGTGAGCAGTTCTTC CASSSIAGMMSEQFF
TRBJ2-1 TRBV28 NA 14 TRBD2 TGTGCCTGTACCGGGACTAGCGGGAAGAGTGAGCAGTTCTTC CACTGTSGKSEQFF
TRBJ2-3 TRBV7-2 NA 14 TRBD1 TGTGCCAGCAGCCCAGGGACAGGCACAGATACGCAGTATTTT CASSPGTGTDTQYF
TRBJ1-5 TRBV2 NA 15 TRBD1 TGTGCCAGCAGTGGACAGGGATCGCGCAATCAGCCCCAGCATTTT CASSGQGSRNQPQHF
TRBJ1-2 TRBV28 NA 15 NA TGTGCCAGCAGTTTAACGAGGTCCTGGAACTATGGCTACACCTTC CASSLTRSWNYGYTF
TRBJ2-7 TRBV6-1 NA 14 TRBD1 TGTGCCAGCAGTGCCCAGACAGGGCCCTACGAGCAGTACTTC CASSAQTGPYEQYF
TRBJ2-7 TRBV11-3 NA 13 NA TGTGCCAGCAGCTTAGGGGCAGCCTACGAGCAGTACTTC CASSLGAAYEQYF
TRBJ2-5 TRBV12-5 NA 16 TRBD2 TGTGCTAGTGGTAAGGGGACTAGCGGGAGCCAAGAGACCCAGTACTTC CASGKGTSGSQETQYF